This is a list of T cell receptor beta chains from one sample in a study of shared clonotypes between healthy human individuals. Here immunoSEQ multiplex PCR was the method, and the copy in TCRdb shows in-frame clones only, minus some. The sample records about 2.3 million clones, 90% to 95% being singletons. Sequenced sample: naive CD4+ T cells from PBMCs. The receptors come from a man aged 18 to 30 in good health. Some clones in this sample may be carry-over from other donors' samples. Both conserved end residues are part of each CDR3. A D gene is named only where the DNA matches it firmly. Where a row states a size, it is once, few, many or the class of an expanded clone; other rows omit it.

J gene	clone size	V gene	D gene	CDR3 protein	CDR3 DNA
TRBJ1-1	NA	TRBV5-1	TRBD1	CASSSDRQGEAFF	TGCGCCAGCAGCTCGGATCGACAGGGTGAAGCTTTCTTT
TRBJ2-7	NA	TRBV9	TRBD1	CASSPQTGDIDEQYF	TGTGCCAGCAGCCCCCAGACAGGGGATATCGACGAGCAGTACTTC
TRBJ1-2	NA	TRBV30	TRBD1	CAWRKPSTGRWATNGYTF	TGTGCCTGGAGGAAACCCTCGACAGGGCGATGGGCGACTAATGGCTACACCTTC
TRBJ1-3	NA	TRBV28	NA	CASNGAGNTIYF	TGTGCCAGCAATGGGGCTGGAAACACCATATATTTT
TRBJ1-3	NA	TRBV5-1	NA	CASSLEPAAKGNTIYF	TGCGCCAGCAGCTTGGAGCCTGCGGCAAAAGGAAACACCATATATTTT
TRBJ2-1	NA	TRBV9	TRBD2	CASSVGTSSGYRQFF	TGTGCCAGCAGCGTAGGGACTAGCAGCGGCTATCGGCAGTTCTTC
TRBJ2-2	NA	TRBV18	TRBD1	CASSRTGGTGELFF	TGTGCCAGCTCTCGTACAGGGGGCACCGGGGAGCTGTTTTTT
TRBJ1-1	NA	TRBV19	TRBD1	CASSPRGSVTEAFF	TGTGCCAGTAGTCCCAGGGGGTCGGTCACTGAAGCTTTCTTT
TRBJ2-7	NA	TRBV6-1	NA	CASSRDNSYEQYF	TGTGCCAGCAGCCGGGACAACTCCTACGAGCAGTACTTC
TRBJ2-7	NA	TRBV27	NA	CASSLAPPPYEQYF	TGTGCCAGCAGTTTAGCGCCCCCCCCCTACGAGCAGTACTTC
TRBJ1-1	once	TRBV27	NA	CASRTAGYNTEAFF	TGTGCCAGCAGGACGGCAGGGTACAACACTGAAGCTTTCTTT
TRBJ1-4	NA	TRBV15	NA	CATSRVAGMNEKLFF	TGTGCCACCAGCAGAGTGGCAGGAATGAATGAAAAACTGTTTTTT
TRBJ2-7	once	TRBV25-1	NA	CASSDAAGTRPWEQYF	TGTGCCAGCAGTGACGCAGCCGGGACCCGTCCGTGGGAGCAGTACTTC
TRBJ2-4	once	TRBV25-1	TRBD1	CASRQTGGENIQYF	TGTGCCAGCAGACAAACAGGGGGCGAAAACATTCAGTACTTC
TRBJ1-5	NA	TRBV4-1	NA	CASSRYFAGPGGNQPQHF	TGCGCCAGCAGCCGTTACTTCGCCGGGCCGGGCGGCAATCAGCCCCAGCATTTT
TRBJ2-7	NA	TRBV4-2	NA	CASSQDQPGTSYEQYF	TGTGCCAGCAGCCAAGATCAACCAGGGACTTCCTACGAGCAGTACTTC
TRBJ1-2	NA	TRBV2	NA	CARPEGGDGYTF	TGTGCCAGACCCGAGGGCGGGGATGGCTACACCTTC
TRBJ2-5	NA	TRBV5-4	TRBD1	CASSLGQARQETQYF	TGTGCCAGCAGCCTAGGACAGGCGCGACAAGAGACCCAGTACTTC
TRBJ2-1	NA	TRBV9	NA	CASSVAGRAVYNEQFF	TGTGCCAGCAGCGTAGCGGGGCGAGCCGTCTACAATGAGCAGTTCTTC
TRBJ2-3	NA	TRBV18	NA	CASSPDSGTSTDTQYF	TGTGCCAGCTCACCAGATAGCGGAACTAGCACAGATACGCAGTATTTT
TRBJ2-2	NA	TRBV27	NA	CASSFVQKNTGELFF	TGTGCCAGCAGTTTTGTACAGAAGAACACCGGGGAGCTGTTTTTT
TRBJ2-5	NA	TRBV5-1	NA	CASTGLRAQKETQYF	TGCGCCAGCACCGGACTCCGGGCGCAGAAAGAGACCCAGTACTTC
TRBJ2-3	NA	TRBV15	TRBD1	CATSTQGRIQDTQYF	TGTGCCACCAGCACACAGGGGCGAATCCAGGATACGCAGTATTTT
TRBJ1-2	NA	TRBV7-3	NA	CASSMDSTSGYTF	TGTGCCAGCAGCATGGACAGCACCTCGGGCTACACCTTC
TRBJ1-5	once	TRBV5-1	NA	CASSLLGGNQPQHF	TGCGCCAGCAGCTTGCTGGGAGGGAATCAGCCCCAGCATTTT
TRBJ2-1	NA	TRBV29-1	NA	CSVHFPAGVEQFF	TGCAGCGTTCATTTTCCAGCCGGGGTTGAGCAGTTCTTC
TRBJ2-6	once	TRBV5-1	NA	CASSLGGPGANVLTF	TGCGCCAGCAGCTTGGGCGGTCCTGGGGCCAACGTCCTGACTTTC
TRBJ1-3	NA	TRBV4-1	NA	CASTPLVGRNTIYF	TGCGCCAGCACCCCATTGGTAGGGCGAAACACCATATATTTT
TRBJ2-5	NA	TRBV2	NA	CASSEAAGRWHGETQYF	TGTGCCAGCAGTGAAGCGGCAGGGAGGTGGCATGGTGAGACCCAGTACTTC
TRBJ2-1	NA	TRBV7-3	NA	CASPHPGGLYNEQFF	TGTGCCAGCCCCCACCCAGGGGGGCTTTACAATGAGCAGTTCTTC
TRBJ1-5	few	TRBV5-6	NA	CASSRRGPHQPQHF	TGTGCCAGCAGCCGAAGGGGACCTCATCAGCCCCAGCATTTT
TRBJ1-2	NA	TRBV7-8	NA	CASSLGPRRGYTF	TGTGCCAGCAGCTTAGGACCCCGGCGTGGCTACACCTTC
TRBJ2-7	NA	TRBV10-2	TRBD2	CASRGGILSSYEQYF	TGCGCCAGCAGGGGGGGGATACTAAGCTCCTACGAGCAGTACTTC
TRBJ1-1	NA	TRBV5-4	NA	CASSLRGEAFF	TGTGCCAGCAGCCTCCGAGGAGAAGCTTTCTTT
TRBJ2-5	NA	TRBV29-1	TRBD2	CSVLRREGQETQYF	TGCAGCGTTCTCAGGCGGGAGGGCCAAGAGACCCAGTACTTC
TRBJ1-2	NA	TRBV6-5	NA	CASSPVGNYGYTF	TGTGCCAGCAGCCCAGTGGGAAACTATGGCTACACCTTC
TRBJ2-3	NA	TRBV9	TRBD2	CASSVAAGDTDTQYF	TGTGCCAGCAGCGTAGCTGCGGGAGACACAGATACGCAGTATTTT
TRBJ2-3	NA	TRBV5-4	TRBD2	CASSSGLAGNTDTQYF	TGTGCCAGCAGCTCGGGACTAGCGGGGAACACAGATACGCAGTATTTT
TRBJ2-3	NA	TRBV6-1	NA	CASSDRGSDTQYF	TGTGCCAGCAGTGACAGGGGTTCAGATACGCAGTATTTT
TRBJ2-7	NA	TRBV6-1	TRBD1	CASSERGQGFYEQYF	TGTGCCAGCAGTGAACGCGGACAGGGCTTTTACGAGCAGTACTTC
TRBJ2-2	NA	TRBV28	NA	CASSTYTGELFF	TGTGCCAGCAGTACGTATACCGGGGAGCTGTTTTTT
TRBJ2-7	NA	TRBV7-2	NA	CASSLLRAYEQYF	TGTGCCAGCAGCTTATTGAGGGCCTACGAGCAGTACTTC
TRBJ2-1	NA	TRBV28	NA	CASSSRYTSYNEQFF	TGTGCCAGCAGTTCCAGGTATACCTCCTACAATGAGCAGTTCTTC
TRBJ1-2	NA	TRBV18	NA	CASSPGEHLSPLTF	TGTGCCAGCTCACCAGGGGAACATCTCTCCCCTCTCACCTTC
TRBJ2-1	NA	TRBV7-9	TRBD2	CASSSPGGAYNEQFF	TGTGCCAGCAGCTCACCGGGGGGTGCCTACAATGAGCAGTTCTTC
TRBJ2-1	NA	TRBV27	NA	CASTPSLVGYNEQFF	TGTGCCAGCACCCCTTCCTTAGTCGGATACAATGAGCAGTTCTTC